In its sample, the clone carrying this T cell receptor (beta chain) was seen once. There are 15 residues in the CDR3. V lost 4 bases and J lost 2, with 13 bases in between. CDR1 and CDR2 (germline): LGHNA, YSLEER. The data originate from a study of blood T cells in healthy people across ages. Primers used in a second PCR of roughly 6 to 11 cycles were a sample-barcoded 5' primer and a J-beta primer mix. Samples each returned at least 2.5 million CDR3-containing paired-end reads. TCRdb analysed the 5' RACE reads with MiXCR anew, one entry per CDR3 protein. The data hold hundreds of thousands of distinct CDR3 sequences, with more than 45% observed a single time.

The receptor's source is a woman of 80 years or more in good health. Sample: blood. The chain recombines TRBV4-3 with TRBJ2-3; no clear D gene. The CDR3, as DNA: TGCGCCAGCAGCCCCTTTGATGGGGTCACAGATACGCAGTATTTT. It is translated as CASSPFDGVTDTQYF.